The clone carrying this T cell receptor beta chain was recorded a few times. Its specificity is not known. This sample was taken from a study of vaccination and CD4 T cells after COVID-19. At the level of the study: Convalescent donors were composed of six males and four females, of whom two were Hispanic. Post-COVID samples had a sampling time that fell a median approximately 93 days after diagnosis (range 35 to 161).

General study results and limits: SARS-CoV-2-reactive clonotypes rose nonsignificantly, with the median going from about 20 to 38.

Cultured CD4+ T cell DNA underwent sequencing with the Oncomine TCR Beta short-read assay. TCRdb recomputed calls from the PCR reads with MiXCR, one row per CDR3 protein. The table has 17,000 or so distinct CDR3 sequences, approximately 38% seen once; the top ten hold around 12%. Treatment of the sample: roughly 10-day PBMC culture with coronavirus spike peptide pools or control peptides (ViraFEST assay). Once peptide pools had expanded antigen-specific T cells, ViraFEST sequenced TCRs. Specimen: CD4+ T cells from blood, cultured in vitro. This clonotype was sampled from a human donor who had recovered from COVID-19.

The CDR3 here is CASTPSPGYEDGYTF. The CDR3 coding sequence is TGTGCCAGCACTCCTAGCCCGGGATACGAGGATGGCTACACCTTC. This chain links TRBV6-2 or TRBV6-3 with TRBJ1-2; D not resolved. The CDR3 consists of 15 residues. Germline CDR1 is MNHEY and CDR2 is SVGEGT. V dropped 7 bases and J dropped 6 bases, with 21 bases sitting between them.